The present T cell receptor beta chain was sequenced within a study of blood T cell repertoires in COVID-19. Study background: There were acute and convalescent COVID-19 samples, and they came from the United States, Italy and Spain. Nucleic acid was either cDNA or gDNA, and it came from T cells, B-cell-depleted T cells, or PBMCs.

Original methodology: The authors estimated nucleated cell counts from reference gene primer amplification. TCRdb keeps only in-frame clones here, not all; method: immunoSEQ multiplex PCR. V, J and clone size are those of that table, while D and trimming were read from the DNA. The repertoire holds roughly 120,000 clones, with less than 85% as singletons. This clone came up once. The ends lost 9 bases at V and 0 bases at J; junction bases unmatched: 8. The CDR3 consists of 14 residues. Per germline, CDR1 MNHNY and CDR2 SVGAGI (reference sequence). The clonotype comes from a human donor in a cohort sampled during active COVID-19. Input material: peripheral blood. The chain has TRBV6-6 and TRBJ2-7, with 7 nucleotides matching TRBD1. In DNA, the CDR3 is TGTGCCAGTGACGACAGGGCAAGCTCCTACGAGCAGTACTTC. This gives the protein CASDDRASSYEQYF.